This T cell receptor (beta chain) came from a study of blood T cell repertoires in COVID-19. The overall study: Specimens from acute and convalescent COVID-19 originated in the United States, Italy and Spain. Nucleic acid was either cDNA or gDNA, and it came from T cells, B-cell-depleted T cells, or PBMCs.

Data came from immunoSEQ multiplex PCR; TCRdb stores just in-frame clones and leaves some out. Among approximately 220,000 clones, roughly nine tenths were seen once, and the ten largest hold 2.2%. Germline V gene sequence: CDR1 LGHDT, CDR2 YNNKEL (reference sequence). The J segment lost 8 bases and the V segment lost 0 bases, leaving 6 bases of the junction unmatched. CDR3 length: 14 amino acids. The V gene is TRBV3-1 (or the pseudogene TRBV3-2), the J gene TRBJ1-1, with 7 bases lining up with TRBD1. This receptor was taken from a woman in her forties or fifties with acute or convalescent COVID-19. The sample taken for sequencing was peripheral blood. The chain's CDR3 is CASSQEPTGVEAFF. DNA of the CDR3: TGTGCCAGCAGCCAAGAACCCACAGGGGTAGAAGCTTTCTTT.